This TCR beta chain comes out of a study of OX40 agonist ivuxolimab in advanced cancers. Overall study: The mean age was approximately 60 years, ranging from 23 to 79, with around four fifths of participants male. People who had prior anti-PD-1, anti-PD-L1 or anti-CTLA-4 therapy could take part, and around 40% had some.

Study outcomes and limitations: The study found that CD8+ T cells averaged more expanded clones than CD4+.

TCRdb's table, derived via immunoSEQ multiplex PCR, lists solely in-frame clones and lacks some. Of 33,000 or so clones listed, about 81% are singletons. For this clone: Its specificity is not known.

CDR1 and CDR2 from the germline V gene are LNHDA and SQIVND (reference sequence). V gave up 7 bases and J gave up 7 bases; unmatched junction bases: 6. The CDR3 totals 14 residues. This receptor was taken from an adult with an advanced solid tumor such as melanoma, head and neck, liver or kidney cancer. This chain joins TRBV19 and TRBJ2-1, with 11 nucleotides matching TRBD2. Sequenced material: CD4+ or CD8+ T cells sorted from blood, taken in a trial of the OX40 agonist ivuxolimab. This CDR3 is CASTPRTSGNEQFF. For the CDR3, the DNA is TGTGCCAGTACCCCCAGGACTAGCGGGAATGAGCAGTTCTTC. The whole variable domain, remainder taken from reference TRBV19 and TRBJ2-1, is DGGITQSPKYLFRKEGQNVTLSCEQNLNHDAMYWYRQDPGQGLRLIYYSQIVNDFQKGDIAEGYSVSREKKESFPLTVTSAQKNPTAFYLCASTPRTSGNEQFFGPGTRLTVL.